The 9 T cell receptor beta chains given below trace back to one sample, sequenced in a study of blood T cell repertoires in COVID-19. Profiling relied on immunoSEQ multiplex PCR, and the TCRdb table lists in-frame clones only, not all of them. The table shows roughly 250,000 clones, with roughly 86% occurring only once. Input material: peripheral blood. These receptors came from a man aged 45-65 years with acute or convalescent COVID-19.

The chain couples TRBV20-1 to TRBJ1-3; tentatively, D is TRBD1 (5 bases). The V and J ends lost 3 bases and 0 bases respectively, with 9 bases between them. Germline V gene data show CDR1 as DFQATT and CDR2 as SNEGSKA (reference sequence). This CDR3 has 14 amino acids. The CDR3 nucleotides read TGCAGTGCTAGTCCAGACAGCTCTGGAAACACCATATATTTT. Translating it yields CSASPDSSGNTIYF.

The chain carries TRBV9 and TRBJ2-1; 11 bases fit TRBD2. Germline loops: CDR1 SGDLS, CDR2 YYNGEE. V gave up 3 bases and J gave up 1 base; unmatched junction bases: 3. This CDR3 spans 16 amino acids. CDR3: CASSAGLAVSYNEQFF. The CDR3 nucleotides are TGTGCCAGCAGCGCGGGACTAGCGGTGTCCTACAATGAGCAGTTCTTC. The entire variable domain, with the rest obtained from reference TRBV9 and TRBJ2-1, is as follows: DSGVTQTPKHLITATGQRVTLRCSPRSGDLSVYWYQQSLDQGLQFLIQYYNGEERAKGNILERFSAQQFPDLHSELNLSSLELGDSALYFCASSAGLAVSYNEQFFGPGTRLTVL.

This clone was counted at least ten times. V gene TRBV4-1 combines with J gene TRBJ2-3, with 8 bases that match TRBD2. Germline CDR1 MGHRA, CDR2 YSYEKL. The CDR3 covers 15 residues. The V and J ends lost 0 bases and 4 bases, in that order; junction bases with no gene match: 3. CDR3 bases: TGCGCCAGCAGCCAAGATCGAGCGGGGGCAGATACGCAGTATTTT. This codes for CASSQDRAGADTQYF.

The sample holds one count of this clone. The genes are TRBV6-5 and TRBJ2-3; TRBD2 matches at 7 bases. Unmatched junction bases numbered 6, after V lost 6 bases and J lost 0 bases. Germline V gene data show CDR1 as MNHEY and CDR2 as SVGAGI. CDR3 length equals 15 residues. The CDR3 protein is CASRGDYRSTDTQYF. For the CDR3, the DNA is TGTGCCAGCAGAGGGGACTACCGTAGCACAGATACGCAGTATTTT.

V and J are TRBV3-1 (or the pseudogene TRBV3-2) and TRBJ2-1; 9 bases fit TRBD2. Trimming at V came to 4 bases and at J to 2 bases, leaving 3 bases not matched to a gene. The CDR3 consists of 15 residues. Germline V gives CDR1 LGHDT, CDR2 YNNKEL (reference sequence). CDR3 residues: CASSPPSGAYNEQFF. The CDR3 nucleotides read TGTGCCAGCAGCCCCCCTAGCGGGGCCTACAATGAGCAGTTCTTC.

V is TRBV11-2 and J is TRBJ1-3, with D maybe TRBD1 (5 bases). V was shortened by 4 bases and J by 9 bases, with 16 bases between the two germline ends. The CDR3 has 14 amino acids. Germline V gene lookup returns CDR1 SGHAT and CDR2 FQNNGV. CDR3 sequence: CASSSGPLQGTIYF. CDR3 coding DNA: TGTGCCAGCAGCTCCGGTCCCCTTCAGGGCACCATATATTTT.

CDR3 loop: CASSLPLGDSYGYTF. In nucleotides, the CDR3 is TGTGCCAGCAGCTTACCCCTTGGGGACAGCTATGGCTACACCTTC. The chain links TRBV7-9 to TRBJ1-2; 7 bases are shared with TRBD1. V shed 2 bases and J 4 bases; nucleotides not matched to a gene: 7. CDR3 length equals 15 residues. Germline values: CDR1 SEHNR, CDR2 FQNEAQ (reference sequence).

The V call is TRBV6-5, the J call TRBJ1-1; unclear D gene. Trimming took off 7 bases at V and 0 bases at J, with 12 bases between the two ends. Germline V gene sequence: CDR1 MNHEY, CDR2 SVGAGI. The CDR3 has 14 residues. This CDR3 is CASISETMNTEAFF. CDR3 DNA: TGTGCCAGCATTTCAGAAACCATGAACACTGAAGCTTTCTTT.

This chain uses TRBV6-6 with TRBJ2-7, with 7 bases identical to TRBD1. The V segment lost 0 bases and the J segment 4 bases; nucleotides outside the gene matches: 3. The CDR3 has 14 residues. Per the germline V gene, CDR1 is MNHNY and CDR2 is SVGAGI (reference sequence). This CDR3 is CASSYSGQIYEQYF. CDR3 in DNA: TGTGCCAGCAGTTACTCGGGACAGATTTACGAGCAGTACTTC.